This TCR beta chain was documented in a study of T cells in Graves' hyperthyroidism and ophthalmopathy. As for the study in general: Before any treatment, at initial diagnosis, peripheral blood was collected. General study results and limits: Model-based prediction identified ophthalmopathy a median around seven months prior to its onset. Among clonotypes expanded in thyroid above 0.001, most were also found in blood.

This CDR3 comprises 13 residues. V trimming: 0 bases; J trimming: 9 bases; junction bases outside the gene matches: 4. CDR1 is SGHAT and CDR2 is FQNNGV in the germline V gene. Patients counted as stable if ophthalmopathy did not develop within 18 months. Amplified TCR beta CDR3 regions derived from RNA transcripts. First-round RT-PCR of the TCR CDR3 relied on the HTBI primer set. TCRdb reanalysed the multiplex PCR reads using MiXCR and keeps one entry per CDR3 protein. The repertoire holds 350,000 to 400,000 distinct CDR3 sequences, with approximately 14% as singletons. This clonotype was found many times. Its specificity is unknown.

Sequencing was done on a sample of blood. This receptor was identified in a woman aged 55-70 years with Graves' hyperthyroidism. The V and J genes are TRBV11-2 and TRBJ2-7; 8 nucleotides align to TRBD2. CDR3 in amino acids: CASSLEAGGGQYF. CDR3 sequence (DNA): TGTGCCAGCAGCTTAGAGGCGGGAGGAGGGCAGTACTTC.